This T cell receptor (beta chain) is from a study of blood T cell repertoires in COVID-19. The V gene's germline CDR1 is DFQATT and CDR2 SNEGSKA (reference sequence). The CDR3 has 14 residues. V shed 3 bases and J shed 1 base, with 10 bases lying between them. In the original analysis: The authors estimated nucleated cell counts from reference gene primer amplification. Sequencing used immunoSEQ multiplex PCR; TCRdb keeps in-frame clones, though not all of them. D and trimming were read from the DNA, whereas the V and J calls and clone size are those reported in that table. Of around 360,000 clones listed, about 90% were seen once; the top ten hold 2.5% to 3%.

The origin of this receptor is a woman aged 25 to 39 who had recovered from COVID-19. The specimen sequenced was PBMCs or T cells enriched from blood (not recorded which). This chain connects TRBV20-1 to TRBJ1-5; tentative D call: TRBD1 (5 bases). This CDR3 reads CSASLGGSNQPQHF. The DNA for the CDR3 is TGCAGTGCTAGTTTGGGGGGAAGCAATCAGCCCCAGCATTTT.